One sample yielded the 21 T cell receptor beta chains listed below, sequenced in a study of healthy donors' naive CD4 and CD8 T cells. A linear amplification protocol produced the TCR libraries from around 500 ng of total RNA. One entry per CDR3 protein, called by TCRdb with MiXCR from the reads. The repertoire has some 190,000 distinct CDR3 sequences, 74% of them found once; the top ten carry 2% to 2.5%. Sample: naive CD4+ and CD8+ T cells sorted from blood, pooled from several donors. The receptors were gathered from a pool of human donors in good health; the sample pools cells from several healthy donors.

Here the CDR3 reads CASSLTRMTGDKDTQYF. As DNA, the CDR3 is TGTGCCAGCAGCCTTACCCGAATGACAGGGGATAAAGATACGCAGTATTTT. The chain combines TRBV5-6 with TRBJ2-3; 8 bases agree with TRBD1. V lost 4 bases to trimming and J lost 5 bases; unmatched junction nucleotides: 15. The CDR3 consists of 17 residues. Germline lookup yields CDR1 SGHDT and CDR2 YYEEEE.

The sample holds one count of this clonotype. The chain links TRBV19 to TRBJ1-2; TRBD1 is a possible D gene (6 bases). The CDR3 consists of 16 residues. Germline lookup yields CDR1 LNHDA and CDR2 SQIVND (reference sequence). The germline V and J ends were trimmed by 0 bases and 0 bases, with 11 bases remaining between them. The CDR3 DNA follows: TGTGCCAGTAGTATAGATTCCAGGACAGCTAACTATGGCTACACCTTC. It yields the protein CASSIDSRTANYGYTF.

The rearrangement links TRBV19 to TRBJ1-1; D not certain. Germline loops: CDR1 LNHDA, CDR2 SQIVND (reference sequence). The V and J ends lost 7 bases and 1 base respectively, with 10 bases between them. The CDR3 contains 13 residues. The CDR3 bases are TGTGCCAGTACGCGGCAGAGGAACACTGAAGCTTTCTTT. Its translation is CASTRQRNTEAFF.

The chain carries TRBV12-3 or TRBV12-4 and TRBJ2-1, with a tentative D call TRBD2 (7 bases). The CDR3 is 14 amino acids. Trimming pared 7 bases from V and 0 bases from J, leaving 10 bases between. In nucleotides, the CDR3 is TGTGCCAGCACGGGGGGCCTCTCCTACAATGAGCAGTTCTTC. Translation: CASTGGLSYNEQFF.

The rearrangement joins TRBV19 to TRBJ2-3; D assignment may be TRBD1 or TRBD2 (5 bases each). With 8 bases removed from V and 1 base from J, the gap between germline ends came to 10 bases. CDR3 size: 13 residues. Germline V lookup: CDR1 LNHDA, CDR2 SQIVND (reference sequence). The CDR3 region is CASEPGRTDTQYF. CDR3 nucleotide sequence: TGTGCCAGTGAGCCGGGGCGCACAGATACGCAGTATTTT. Full variable domain (missing parts from reference TRBV19 and TRBJ2-3): DGGITQSPKYLFRKEGQNVTLSCEQNLNHDAMYWYRQDPGQGLRLIYYSQIVNDFQKGDIAEGYSVSREKKESFPLTVTSAQKNPTAFYLCASEPGRTDTQYFGPGTRLTVL.

This clonotype turned up a few times. The genes are TRBV19 and TRBJ1-6; D remains ambiguous. The germline V gene has CDR1 LNHDA and CDR2 SQIVND (reference sequence). This CDR3 contains 15 residues. Trimming cost V 1 base and J 3 bases, with 7 bases left between them. CDR3 protein: CASSIGQIYNSPLHF. The DNA of the CDR3 is TGTGCCAGTAGTATAGGCCAGATCTATAATTCACCCCTCCACTTT.

The chain combines TRBV29-1 with TRBJ1-2; D unresolved. Germline values: CDR1 SQVTM, CDR2 ANQGSEA. CDR3 size: 12 residues. V lost 6 bases to trimming and J lost 8 bases, with 16 bases between them. The CDR3 DNA follows: TGCAGCGTCCAGGACGGAGTCTCAGGCTACACCTTC. Its translation is CSVQDGVSGYTF.

This clonotype was detected once. The rearrangement uses TRBV6-5 and TRBJ2-2; D perhaps matches TRBD2 (6 bases). Trimming left V 5 bases short and J 2 bases short, with 24 bases between. The CDR3 runs to 19 residues. CDR1 and CDR2 from the germline V gene are MNHEY and SVGAGI. The CDR3 DNA reads TGTGCCAGCAGTCTTGGGGCGGGGTACGAGATATTAAACACCGGGGAGCTGTTTTTT. As protein: CASSLGAGYEILNTGELFF.

This clonotype was picked up a small number of times. The J gene is TRBJ1-1, the V gene TRBV12-3 or TRBV12-4; D is uncertain. Trimming shortened V by 1 base and J by 6 bases, and 15 bases separated the two germline ends. This CDR3 region has 15 residues. CDR3 nucleotide sequence: TGTGCCAGCAGTTTAGGTCGGAGGGCGTTCGCTGAAGCTTTCTTT. Residues: CASSLGRRAFAEAFF.

The rearrangement uses TRBV30 and TRBJ1-1; D is unresolved. The germline gives CDR1 GTSNPN, CDR2 SVGIG (reference sequence). The ends were cut back, 8 bases at V and 0 bases at J, with 10 bases in the middle. The CDR3 contains 12 residues. CDR3 sequence: CADGPLNTEAFF. The CDR3 region has the DNA TGTGCCGACGGACCCCTGAACACTGAAGCTTTCTTT.

The chain links TRBV20-1 to TRBJ2-1; 10 positions match TRBD2. Germline V gene sequence: CDR1 DFQATT, CDR2 SNEGSKA (reference sequence). This CDR3 has 16 residues. The V segment lost 0 bases and the J segment 4 bases; nucleotides outside the gene matches: 6. The CDR3 DNA is TGCAGTGCTAGAGAAGGACTAGCGGAAAATTACAATGAGCAGTTCTTC. Amino acid sequence: CSAREGLAENYNEQFF.

This clonotype was seen only a few times. The chain is built from TRBV29-1 and TRBJ2-5; 8 bases are shared with TRBD1. The J segment lost 5 bases and the V segment lost 6 bases, leaving 11 bases of the junction unmatched. The CDR3 spans 14 residues. Germline-derived CDR1 and CDR2 are SQVTM and ANQGSEA. This CDR3 is CSVSLQGAVETQYF. The CDR3 DNA reads TGCAGCGTAAGTCTGCAGGGGGCTGTGGAGACCCAGTACTTC. The entire variable domain, with the rest obtained from reference TRBV29-1 and TRBJ2-5, is as follows: SAVISQKPSRDICQRGTSLTIQCQVDSQVTMMFWYRQQPGQSLTLIATANQGSEATYESGFVIDKFPISRPNLTFSTLTVSNMSPEDSSIYLCSVSLQGAVETQYFGPGTRLLVL.

The genes are TRBV19 and TRBJ1-2; 7 nucleotides line up with TRBD1. From germline, CDR1 is LNHDA and CDR2 SQIVND (reference sequence). Trimming removed 8 bases from V and 7 bases from J; junction bases left unmatched: 10. The length of the CDR3 is 13 residues. The CDR3 protein is CASGTASLSGYTF. The CDR3 DNA reads as TGTGCCAGTGGGACAGCTTCTTTATCTGGCTACACCTTC.

The chain joins TRBV6-5 to TRBJ1-2, with a weak D call TRBD1 (6 bases). The CDR3 is made up of 15 amino acids. The germline V gene has CDR1 MNHEY and CDR2 SVGAGI. V was shortened by 0 bases and J by 6 bases, with 14 bases between the two germline ends. CDR3 protein: CASSYSPQGQDGYTF. The CDR3 nucleotides are TGTGCCAGCAGTTACTCACCTCAGGGGCAGGATGGCTACACCTTC.

The rearrangement links TRBV29-1 to TRBJ2-7, with D perhaps matching TRBD2 (5 bases). The CDR3 is made up of 14 amino acids. The germline CDR1 and CDR2 sequences are SQVTM and ANQGSEA. Deletions cut 0 bases from V and 0 bases from J, with 9 bases between. The CDR3 loop reads CSVEDKGASYEQYF. In DNA form, the CDR3 reads TGCAGCGTTGAAGACAAGGGAGCCTCCTACGAGCAGTACTTC.

The chain is built from TRBV29-1 and TRBJ2-6; TRBD1 aligns across 9 bases. V gave up 6 bases and J gave up 5 bases; unmatched junction bases: 5. The CDR3 contains 14 residues. Germline values: CDR1 SQVTM, CDR2 ANQGSEA. CDR3 in DNA: TGCAGCGTGGGGGACAGGGTTAGGGCCAACGTCCTGACTTTC. Protein: CSVGDRVRANVLTF.

CDR3 region: CASSMTGTQGEQFF. CDR3 nucleotides: TGTGCCAGCAGCATGACAGGGACCCAGGGTGAGCAGTTCTTC. The V and J genes are TRBV6-5 and TRBJ2-1, with 7 bases aligning to TRBD1. The length of the CDR3 is 14 residues. The trim removed 6 bases at V and 9 bases at J, leaving 11 bases unmatched. Germline CDR1 and CDR2: MNHEY and SVGAGI.

This chain joins TRBV20-1 and TRBJ2-1; 7 bases line up with TRBD2. Germline V gene lookup returns CDR1 DFQATT and CDR2 SNEGSKA (reference sequence). V was clipped by 2 bases and J by 8 bases; unmatched bases: 6. The length of the CDR3 is 13 residues. The CDR3 region has the DNA TGCAGTGCTAGACCCAGACTAGCCGATGAGCAGTTCTTC. Translating it yields CSARPRLADEQFF.

This clonotype was recorded once. This chain links TRBV20-1 with TRBJ2-1; perhaps TRBD2 as D (6 bases). The CDR3 is made up of 12 amino acids. Germline V gives CDR1 DFQATT, CDR2 SNEGSKA (reference sequence). V gave up 6 bases and J gave up 8 bases, with 14 bases separating them. The chain's CDR3 is CSAPGSSYEQFF. CDR3 sequence (DNA): TGCAGTGCCCCCGGGAGTAGCTATGAGCAGTTCTTC.

The chain uses TRBV6-5 and TRBJ2-2; 7 nucleotides line up with TRBD1. J lost 6 bases, V lost 6 bases, and 7 bases had no gene match. This CDR3 contains 14 residues. Germline-derived CDR1 and CDR2 are MNHEY and SVGAGI. As DNA, the CDR3 is TGTGCCAGCAGACTTGACAGGGCCCCCGGGGAGCTGTTTTTT. Residues: CASRLDRAPGELFF.

The gene calls are TRBV29-1 and TRBJ2-7; 9 positions match TRBD1. J was trimmed by 0 bases and V by 7 bases; bases with no gene match: 7. The CDR3 is 14 amino acids. Germline V gene data show CDR1 as SQVTM and CDR2 as ANQGSEA. CDR3 region: CSADGQGPSYEQYF. The CDR3 nucleotides are TGCAGCGCCGATGGACAGGGGCCCTCCTACGAGCAGTACTTC.